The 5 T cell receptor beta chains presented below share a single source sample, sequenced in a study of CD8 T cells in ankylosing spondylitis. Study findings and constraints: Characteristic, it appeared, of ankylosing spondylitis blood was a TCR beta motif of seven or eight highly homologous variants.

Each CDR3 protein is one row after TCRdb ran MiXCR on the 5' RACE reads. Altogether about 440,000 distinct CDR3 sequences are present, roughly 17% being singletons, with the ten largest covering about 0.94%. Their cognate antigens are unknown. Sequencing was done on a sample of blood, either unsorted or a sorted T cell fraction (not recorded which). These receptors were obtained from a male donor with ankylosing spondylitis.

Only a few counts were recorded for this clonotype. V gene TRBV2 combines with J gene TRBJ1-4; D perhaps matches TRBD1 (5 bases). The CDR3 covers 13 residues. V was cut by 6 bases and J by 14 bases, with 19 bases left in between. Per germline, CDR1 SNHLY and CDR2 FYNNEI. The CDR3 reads CASSGRGDLFLFF. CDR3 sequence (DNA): TGTGCCAGCAGCGGGAGGGGAGACTTATTCCTGTTTTTT.

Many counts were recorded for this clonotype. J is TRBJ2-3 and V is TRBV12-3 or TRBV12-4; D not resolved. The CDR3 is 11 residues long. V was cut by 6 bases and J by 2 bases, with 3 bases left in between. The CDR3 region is CASRTTDTQYF. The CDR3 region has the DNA TGTGCCAGCAGGACCACAGATACGCAGTATTTT.

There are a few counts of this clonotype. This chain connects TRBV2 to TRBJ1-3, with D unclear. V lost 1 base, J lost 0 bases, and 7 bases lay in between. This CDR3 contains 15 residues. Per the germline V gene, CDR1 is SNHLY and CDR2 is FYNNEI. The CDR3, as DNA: TGTGCCAGCAGTGAAGAGCAGGCCTCTGGAAACACCATATATTTT. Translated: CASSEEQASGNTIYF.

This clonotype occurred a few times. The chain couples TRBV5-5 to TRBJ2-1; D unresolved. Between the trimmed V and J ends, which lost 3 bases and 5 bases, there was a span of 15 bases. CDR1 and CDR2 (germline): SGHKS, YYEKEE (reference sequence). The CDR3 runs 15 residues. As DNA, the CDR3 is TGTGCCAGCAGCTGGAGCAATTACTCAAACAATGAGCAGTTCTTC. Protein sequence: CASSWSNYSNNEQFF.

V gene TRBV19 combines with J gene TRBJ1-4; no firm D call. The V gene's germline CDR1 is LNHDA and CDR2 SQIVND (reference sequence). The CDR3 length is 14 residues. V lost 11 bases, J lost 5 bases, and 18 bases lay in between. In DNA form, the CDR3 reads TGTGCCTCAAAGGGAGGGCAGCTCAATGAAAAACTGTTTTTT. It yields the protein CASKGGQLNEKLFF. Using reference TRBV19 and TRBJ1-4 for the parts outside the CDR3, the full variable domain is DGGITQSPKYLFRKEGQNVTLSCEQNLNHDAMYWYRQDPGQGLRLIYYSQIVNDFQKGDIAEGYSVSREKKESFPLTVTSAQKNPTAFYLCASKGGQLNEKLFFGSGTQLSVL.